These 9 T cell receptor beta chains originate from one sample sequenced in a study of shared clonotypes between healthy human individuals. The repertoire was sequenced with immunoSEQ multiplex PCR; TCRdb's copy has only in-frame clones and lacks some. The sample includes 950,000 to 1,100,000 clones, approximately 70% seen only once; the top ten take about 1.5%. Sequenced: memory CD4+ T cells sorted from blood. Subset defined: CD45RA-negative fraction. These TCRs come from a man in his late teens or twenties in good health.

This chain links TRBV7-2 with TRBJ2-1; 11 bases fit TRBD2. Germline lookup yields CDR1 SGHTA and CDR2 FQGNSA. The V gene end was trimmed by 3 bases and the J gene end by 8 bases; junction bases not matched to a gene: 12. The CDR3 length is 17 residues. The CDR3 sequence: CASSLFSGRALSYEQFF. CDR3 sequence (DNA): TGTGCCAGCAGCTTGTTTAGCGGGAGGGCCTTATCGTATGAGCAGTTCTTC.

The CDR3 is CASNDRVGGEQFF. The CDR3 nucleotides are TGTGCCAGCAACGACAGGGTAGGTGGTGAGCAGTTCTTC. The chain joins TRBV9 to TRBJ2-1, with 7 bases aligning to TRBD1. Trimming took 6 bases from V and 9 from J; bases not matched to a gene: 9. Germline V gives CDR1 SGDLS, CDR2 YYNGEE. CDR3 length: 13 amino acids. Using reference TRBV9 and TRBJ2-1 for the parts outside the CDR3, the full variable domain is DSGVTQTPKHLITATGQRVTLRCSPRSGDLSVYWYQQSLDQGLQFLIQYYNGEERAKGNILERFSAQQFPDLHSELNLSSLELGDSALYFCASNDRVGGEQFFGPGTRLTVL.

V is TRBV2 and J is TRBJ1-3; D is undetermined. The ends were cut back, 9 bases at V and 0 bases at J, with 9 bases in the middle. Germline V lookup: CDR1 SNHLY, CDR2 FYNNEI. The CDR3 totals 13 residues. The CDR3 loop is CARAGSSGNTIYF. CDR3 nucleotide sequence: TGTGCCAGAGCCGGCAGCTCTGGAAACACCATATATTTT.

The genes are TRBV10-3 and TRBJ1-3; TRBD1 matches at 9 bases. The V gene end was trimmed by 2 bases and the J gene end by 7 bases; junction bases not matched to a gene: 0. The germline CDR1 and CDR2 sequences are ENHRY and SYGVKD. The CDR3 runs to 13 residues. The CDR3, as DNA: TGTGCCATCAGTGAGGGACAGGGGAACACCATATATTTT. As protein: CAISEGQGNTIYF.

V and J are TRBV28 and TRBJ1-3, with D possibly being TRBD1 (6 bases). The germline V and J ends were trimmed by 6 bases and 4 bases, with 19 bases remaining between them. This CDR3 has 16 residues. CDR1 is MDHEN and CDR2 is SYDVKM in the germline V gene. The CDR3 protein is CASSLEGGARGNTIYF. In nucleotides, the CDR3 is TGTGCCAGCAGCCTAGAGGGGGGCGCGCGGGGAAACACCATATATTTT.

V gene TRBV27 combines with J gene TRBJ1-2, with 7 nucleotides matching TRBD1. Germline CDR1 is MNHEY and CDR2 is SMNVEV (reference sequence). Trimming took 5 bases from V and 6 from J; bases not matched to a gene: 9. The CDR3 has 14 residues. The CDR3 loop is CASSPRDSRNGYTF. The CDR3 coding sequence is TGTGCCAGCAGTCCCCGGGACAGCCGAAATGGCTACACCTTC.

This chain joins TRBV5-1 and TRBJ2-1; 9 nucleotides agree with TRBD2. The germline gives CDR1 SGHRS, CDR2 YFSETQ. The CDR3 length is 18 residues. Trimming removed 0 bases from V and 7 bases from J; junction bases left unmatched: 14. The CDR3 sequence is CASSLGLAATGTRNEQFF. The CDR3 DNA follows: TGCGCCAGCAGCTTGGGACTAGCGGCGACGGGGACAAGAAATGAGCAGTTCTTC.

The genes are TRBV7-9 and TRBJ1-2; TRBD1 agrees at 9 bases. Germline assignment: CDR1 SEHNR and CDR2 FQNEAQ (reference sequence). The CDR3 sequence is 15 residues long. V was pared by 2 bases and J by 7 bases, with 8 bases of the junction left unmatched. CDR3: CASSLKRNRGRGYTF. Written as DNA, the CDR3 is TGTGCCAGCAGCTTAAAAAGGAACAGGGGGCGTGGCTACACCTTC.

The chain uses TRBV27 and TRBJ1-1; D gene uncertain. The germline CDR1 and CDR2 sequences are MNHEY and SMNVEV (reference sequence). The CDR3 sequence is 14 residues long. Trimming shortened V by 2 bases and J by 4 bases, and 11 bases separated the two germline ends. The CDR3 region has the DNA TGTGCCAGCAGTTTAAGGGCAGCCCGCACTGAAGCTTTCTTT. Translating gives CASSLRAARTEAFF.